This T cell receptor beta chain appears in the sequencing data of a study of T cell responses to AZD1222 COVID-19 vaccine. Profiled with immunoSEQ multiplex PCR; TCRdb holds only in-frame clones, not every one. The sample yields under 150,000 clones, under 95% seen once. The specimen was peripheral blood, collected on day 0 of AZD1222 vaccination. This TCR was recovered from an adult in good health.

The CDR3 reads CASSQGGELFF. The CDR3 DNA follows: TGTGCCAGCAGCCAAGGCGGGGAGCTGTTTTTT. V is TRBV3-1 (or the pseudogene TRBV3-2) and J is TRBJ2-2; D is uncertain. CDR1 is LGHDT and CDR2 is YNNKEL in the germline V gene (reference sequence). The germline V and J ends were trimmed by 1 base and 7 bases, with 1 base remaining between them. This CDR3 contains 11 residues.